These 21 T cell receptor beta chains were all obtained from the same sample, sequenced in a study of blood T cell repertoires in COVID-19. This table comes from immunoSEQ multiplex PCR, and its TCRdb copy is limited to in-frame clones, with some not included. The sample has 12,000 or so clones; around 85% are singletons. Material for sequencing was peripheral blood. Source of these receptors: a human donor in a cohort sampled during active COVID-19.

V and J are TRBV6-2 or TRBV6-3 and TRBJ1-1; TRBD1 aligns across 7 bases. V lost 0 bases and J lost 1; bases outside the gene matches: 5. This CDR3 has 16 residues. Germline loops: CDR1 MNHEY, CDR2 SVGEGT. The CDR3 sequence: CASSYSRGRRNTEAFF. CDR3 bases: TGTGCCAGCAGTTACTCTAGGGGGCGCCGGAACACTGAAGCTTTCTTT.

The chain has TRBV5-4 and TRBJ2-1, with 8 nucleotides matching TRBD2. This CDR3 has 16 residues. J was trimmed by 1 base and V by 0 bases; bases with no gene match: 3. Germline assignment: CDR1 SGHNT and CDR2 YYREEE (reference sequence). This CDR3 is CASSLVLAGSYNEQFF. The CDR3 DNA follows: TGTGCCAGCAGCTTGGTTTTAGCGGGGTCCTACAATGAGCAGTTCTTC.

The genes are TRBV30 and TRBJ1-3; 7 nucleotides match TRBD1. The CDR3 totals 13 residues. V shed 4 bases, J shed 4 bases, and the junction held 4 bases outside the gene matches. Looked up from germline, CDR1 is GTSNPN and CDR2 is SVGIG (reference sequence). Written as DNA, the CDR3 is TGTGCCTGGATCGGGACAGTCGGAAACACCATATATTTT. Protein: CAWIGTVGNTIYF.

V and J are TRBV5-1 and TRBJ2-7; TRBD2 matches 16 bases. With V trimmed by 3 bases and J by 6 bases, 9 bases remained unmatched. This CDR3 comprises 17 residues. Germline CDR1 and CDR2: SGHRS and YFSETQ. In nucleotides, the CDR3 is TGCGCCAGCAGCTCGGGACTAGCGGGGGGGCCATCGGGCGAGCAGTACTTC. The encoded protein is CASSSGLAGGPSGEQYF.

V and J are TRBV28 and TRBJ2-7; weak D call: TRBD1 (5 bases). This CDR3 has 14 residues. With 7 bases removed from V and 3 bases from J, the gap between germline ends came to 16 bases. Germline CDR1 reads MDHEN; CDR2 reads SYDVKM. Here the CDR3 DNA reads TGTGCCAGCACCCTCCTCAGGGTGGTCTACGAGCAGTACTTC. Amino acids: CASTLLRVVYEQYF.

The rearrangement links TRBV28 to TRBJ2-7; TRBD1 aligns across 8 bases. Trimming cost V 6 bases and J 6 bases; bases outside gene matches: 10. The germline gives CDR1 MDHEN, CDR2 SYDVKM. The CDR3 runs 14 residues. The CDR3 DNA sequence: TGTGCCAGCAGGTCAGGGGGCAGCACCGCCGAGCAGTACTTC. This codes for CASRSGGSTAEQYF. The variable domain in full, completed from reference TRBV28 and TRBJ2-7, reads DVKVTQSSRYLVKRTGEKVFLECVQDMDHENMFWYRQDPGLGLRLIYFSYDVKMKEKGDIPEGYSVSREKKERFSLILESASTNQTSMYLCASRSGGSTAEQYFGPGTRLTVT.

The chain links TRBV2 to TRBJ2-7, with 9 bases that match TRBD1. There are 15 residues in the CDR3. Germline V gene lookup returns CDR1 SNHLY and CDR2 FYNNEI. The J segment lost 5 bases and the V segment lost 6 bases, leaving 11 bases of the junction unmatched. CDR3 DNA: TGTGCCAGCAGGCGACTCGGGACAGGGCTCGACGAGCAGTACTTC. It specifies CASRRLGTGLDEQYF.

The chain has TRBV3-1 (or the pseudogene TRBV3-2) and TRBJ2-4; tentative D call: TRBD1 (6 bases). Trimming shortened V by 4 bases and J by 4 bases, and 20 bases separated the two germline ends. Germline V gives CDR1 LGHDT, CDR2 YNNKEL (reference sequence). The length of the CDR3 is 17 residues. The CDR3 DNA is TGTGCCAGCAGCCCACGACAGGACTCACCTGGAAAAAACATTCAGTACTTC. Amino acids: CASSPRQDSPGKNIQYF.

The J gene is TRBJ2-7, the V gene TRBV24-1; 10 bases line up with TRBD2. Germline lookup yields CDR1 KGHDR and CDR2 SFDVKD. V dropped 2 bases and J dropped 9; count of bases not matched to a gene: 9. This CDR3 is 15 amino acids long. The CDR3 spells CATSDSASGGWMQYF. The DNA of the CDR3 is TGTGCCACCAGTGATTCAGCTAGCGGGGGCTGGATGCAGTACTTC.

The chain joins TRBV3-1 (or the pseudogene TRBV3-2) to TRBJ2-1; 16 positions agree with TRBD2. V lost 0 bases to trimming and J lost 9 bases; unmatched junction nucleotides: 11. This CDR3 is 19 amino acids long. Looked up from germline, CDR1 is LGHDT and CDR2 is YNNKEL (reference sequence). The CDR3 sequence: CASSQDKTGTSGREAEQFF. CDR3 coding DNA: TGTGCCAGCAGCCAAGACAAAACGGGGACTAGCGGGAGGGAGGCTGAGCAGTTCTTC.

The CDR3 coding sequence is TGCGCCAGCAGCCCGACAGGAGCCAAAAACATTCAGTACTTC. This sequence encodes CASSPTGAKNIQYF. This rearrangement joins TRBV4-3 to TRBJ2-4, with D perhaps TRBD1 (6 bases). This CDR3 is built from 14 residues. The germline V and J ends were trimmed by 4 bases and 0 bases, with 7 bases remaining between them. Germline CDR1 and CDR2: LGHNA and YSLEER.

The CDR3: CAWSVSGPSNYGYTF. CDR3 in DNA: TGTGCCTGGAGTGTATCGGGTCCATCTAACTATGGCTACACCTTC. V and J are TRBV30 and TRBJ1-2; no definite D call. CDR3 size: 15 residues. Germline CDR1 is GTSNPN and CDR2 is SVGIG (reference sequence). Deletions cut 0 bases from V and 0 bases from J, with 11 bases between.

The chain carries TRBV2 and TRBJ1-5, with 9 bases lining up with TRBD1. With V trimmed by 6 bases and J by 1 base, 4 bases remained unmatched. The CDR3 loop spans 15 amino acids. The germline V gene encodes CDR1 SNHLY and CDR2 FYNNEI. The DNA of the CDR3 is TGTGCCAGCAGGGGGACAGGGAAAAGCAATCAGCCCCAGCATTTT. Its protein is CASRGTGKSNQPQHF.

In this sample, this clone is large. The chain recombines TRBV7-9 with TRBJ2-1; TRBD1 matches 10 bases. This CDR3 contains 15 residues. Germline V lookup: CDR1 SEHNR, CDR2 FQNEAQ (reference sequence). J lost 6 bases, V lost 5 bases, and 7 bases had no gene match. The CDR3 reads CASSRRDRGPNEQFF. CDR3 DNA: TGTGCCAGCAGCCGCCGGGACAGGGGACCCAATGAGCAGTTCTTC.

DNA for the CDR3: TGTGCCAGCAGCCCCGAAACTAGCTCCTACAATGAGCAGTTCTTC. It is translated as CASSPETSSYNEQFF. The rearrangement joins TRBV5-4 to TRBJ2-1; weak D call: TRBD2 (5 bases). Trimming pared 4 bases from V and 0 bases from J, leaving 11 bases between. The CDR3 is 15 amino acids. Germline CDR1 and CDR2: SGHNT and YYREEE (reference sequence).

The gene calls are TRBV19 and TRBJ1-2, with D tentatively TRBD1 (5 bases). Trimming took 6 bases from V and 4 from J, leaving 12 bases between them. Germline loops: CDR1 LNHDA, CDR2 SQIVND (reference sequence). CDR3 length equals 13 residues. For the CDR3, the DNA is TGTGCCAGTAGGGGAGGGGTCGCCTATGGCTACACCTTC. Protein sequence: CASRGGVAYGYTF.

The chain uses TRBV23-1 and TRBJ2-7; 9 bases are shared with TRBD1. TRBV23-1 is an ORF; its function is uncertain. The CDR3 spans 17 residues. Trimming took 4 bases from V and 3 from J; bases not matched to a gene: 13. The CDR3 coding sequence is TGCGCCAGCAGTCCACAAACCGGGACAGGGAATCTCTACGAGCAGTACTTC. Protein: CASSPQTGTGNLYEQYF.

The J gene is TRBJ1-6, the V gene TRBV7-3, with D uncertain. CDR1 and CDR2 (germline): SGHTA, FQGTGA. This CDR3 is 16 amino acids long. V lost 1 base to trimming and J lost 10 bases, with 17 bases between them. The CDR3 nucleotides are TGTGCCAGCAGCTTAAATTTCCGGGGTTCGGAATCACCCCTCCACTTT. It yields the protein CASSLNFRGSESPLHF.

The genes are TRBV2 and TRBJ2-1; D not certain. The V end was cut by 8 bases, the J end by 9 bases, with 17 bases between. The CDR3 covers 13 residues. Looked up from germline, CDR1 is SNHLY and CDR2 is FYNNEI. The CDR3 loop is CASCKLARLEQFF. The CDR3 region has the DNA TGTGCCAGCTGTAAACTTGCCCGCCTTGAGCAGTTCTTC.

This clone has a handful of counts. V is TRBV11-1 and J is TRBJ2-1; 12 positions agree with TRBD2. Trimming cost V 4 bases and J 7 bases; bases outside gene matches: 8. The CDR3 spans 16 residues. Germline V lookup: CDR1 SGHAT, CDR2 FQDESV (reference sequence). The CDR3 DNA sequence: TGTGCCAGCAGCTCGCCCGGACTAGCGGGAACGAATGAGCAGTTCTTC. The encoded protein is CASSSPGLAGTNEQFF.

The chain links TRBV7-2 to TRBJ1-1; 7 nucleotides agree with TRBD1. Germline V gene lookup returns CDR1 SGHTA and CDR2 FQGNSA. CDR3 length: 15 residues. After removal of 3 bases from V and 3 bases from J, the junction contained 7 bases not matched to a gene. The CDR3 nucleotides read TGTGCCAGCAGCTTTTCGACAGGGATTCACACTGAAGCTTTCTTT. It yields the protein CASSFSTGIHTEAFF.